The 27 T cell receptor beta chains presented below share a single source sample, sequenced in a study of cytomegalovirus exposure and HLA in healthy donors. Primers included in the PCR were 60 Vbeta and 13 Jbeta primers. Only in-frame clones appear in the TCRdb table, and some are missing; sequencing was by immunoSEQ multiplex PCR. In the table there are about 150,000 clones, over 70% of which are singletons. The sample consisted of PBMCs. Receptors originate from a man younger than 45 in good health and CMV-seropositive.

This sequence joins TRBV28 and TRBJ1-5; D is undetermined. Trimming shortened V by 5 bases and J by 3 bases, and 14 bases separated the two germline ends. Germline V gene sequence: CDR1 MDHEN, CDR2 SYDVKM. This CDR3 is 15 amino acids long. CDR3 loop: CASSVNSGNNQPQHF. The CDR3 bases are TGTGCCAGCAGTGTAAACTCGGGTAACAATCAGCCCCAGCATTTT.

This chain uses TRBV28 with TRBJ1-1; a possible D gene is TRBD1 (6 bases). Germline V CDR1 and CDR2: MDHEN, SYDVKM. V was trimmed by 4 bases and J by 1 base, leaving 10 bases between them. The CDR3 runs to 14 residues. The DNA for the CDR3 is TGTGCCAGCAGTTCCAGGACAGAGAACACTGAAGCTTTCTTT. Amino acid sequence: CASSSRTENTEAFF.

This clone was counted only a few times. The CDR3 spells CASSYSLRLNEQYF. The CDR3, as DNA: TGTGCCAGCAGTTACTCTCTCCGGTTGAACGAGCAGTACTTC. This chain connects TRBV6-6 to TRBJ2-7; D is ambiguous. The CDR3 length is 14 residues. Germline assignment: CDR1 MNHNY and CDR2 SVGAGI (reference sequence). Trimming took off 0 bases at V and 5 bases at J, with 11 bases between the two ends.

This clone came up once. The chain is built from TRBV7-2 and TRBJ2-2; a weak D match, TRBD2 (6 bases). CDR1 and CDR2 from the germline V gene are SGHTA and FQGNSA. V lost 3 bases and J lost 0, with 11 bases in between. This CDR3 region has 16 residues. The CDR3 spells CASSFWAGPNTGELFF. CDR3 nucleotide sequence: TGTGCCAGCAGCTTCTGGGCGGGGCCGAACACCGGGGAGCTGTTTTTT.

V gene TRBV10-3 combines with J gene TRBJ1-1; 10 bases fit TRBD1. From germline, CDR1 is ENHRY and CDR2 SYGVKD. The CDR3 sequence is 15 residues long. V lost 2 bases and J lost 5; bases outside the gene matches: 5. CDR3 in DNA: TGTGCCATCAGTGAGGGACAGGGGGAGGGGACTGAAGCTTTCTTT. It specifies CAISEGQGEGTEAFF.

The rearrangement joins TRBV27 to TRBJ2-7; D might be TRBD2 (6 bases). The CDR3 has 13 residues. The germline V and J ends were trimmed by 6 bases and 3 bases, with 12 bases remaining between them. CDR1 is MNHEY and CDR2 is SMNVEV in the germline V gene (reference sequence). CDR3 residues: CASRGGSHYEQYF. CDR3 in DNA: TGTGCCAGCAGGGGGGGAAGCCACTACGAGCAGTACTTC.

The chain has TRBV6-1 and TRBJ2-1; 14 bases align to TRBD2. The trim removed 1 base at V and 6 bases at J, leaving 2 bases unmatched. This CDR3 spans 16 amino acids. Germline V gene lookup returns CDR1 MNHNS and CDR2 SASEGT. The CDR3 loop is CASSEGTSGRINEQFF. The CDR3 coding sequence is TGTGCCAGCAGTGAAGGGACTAGCGGGAGGATCAATGAGCAGTTCTTC.

This rearrangement joins TRBV5-1 to TRBJ1-1, with 9 positions matching TRBD1. The germline V gene encodes CDR1 SGHRS and CDR2 YFSETQ. The J segment lost 2 bases and the V segment lost 4 bases, leaving 12 bases of the junction unmatched. The CDR3 consists of 17 residues. CDR3 region: CASSIRQGGKLNTEAFF. The CDR3 DNA sequence: TGCGCCAGCAGCATCAGACAGGGGGGGAAATTAAACACTGAAGCTTTCTTT. The whole variable domain, remainder taken from reference TRBV5-1 and TRBJ1-1, is KAGVTQTPRYLIKTRGQQVTLSCSPISGHRSVSWYQQTPGQGLQFLFEYFSETQRNKGNFPGRFSGRQFSNSRSEMNVSTLELGDSALYLCASSIRQGGKLNTEAFFGQGTRLTVV.

The chain couples TRBV19 to TRBJ2-1, with D possibly matching TRBD2 (6 bases). Germline-derived CDR1 and CDR2 are LNHDA and SQIVND (reference sequence). Trimming stripped 6 bases from V and 9 bases from J, with 21 bases between. CDR3 length equals 15 residues. This chain's CDR3 is CASSPGRSLGGEQFF. Here the CDR3 DNA reads TGTGCCAGTAGCCCGGGACGGAGCCTGGGGGGTGAGCAGTTCTTC.

The J gene is TRBJ2-2, the V gene TRBV6-1; 13 bases line up with TRBD2. Germline loops: CDR1 MNHNS, CDR2 SASEGT. The trim removed 4 bases at V and 7 bases at J, leaving 6 bases unmatched. The CDR3 covers 16 residues. The CDR3 DNA sequence: TGTGCCAGCAGTGCCCGGACTAGCGGGAGAGGCGGGGAGCTGTTTTTT. It encodes CASSARTSGRGGELFF.

The V call is TRBV5-4, the J call TRBJ2-5; 11 nucleotides match TRBD2. This CDR3 contains 16 residues. J was trimmed by 5 bases and V by 0 bases; bases with no gene match: 6. CDR1 and CDR2 (germline): SGHNT, YYREEE (reference sequence). The CDR3 protein is CASSLGLAGGYETQYF. As DNA, the CDR3 is TGTGCCAGCAGCTTGGGCCTAGCGGGAGGCTATGAGACCCAGTACTTC. The entire variable domain, with the rest obtained from reference TRBV5-4 and TRBJ2-5, is as follows: ETGVTQSPTHLIKTRGQQVTLRCSSQSGHNTVSWYQQALGQGPQFIFQYYREEENGRGNFPPRFSGLQFPNYSSELNVNALELDDSALYLCASSLGLAGGYETQYFGPGTRLLVL.

This chain joins TRBV30 and TRBJ1-3, with D possibly TRBD1 on 6 matching bases. The length of the CDR3 is 15 residues. CDR1 is GTSNPN, CDR2 SVGIG, per germline (reference sequence). V was shortened by 0 bases and J by 7 bases, with 16 bases between the two germline ends. The CDR3: CAWSVSGGARNTIYF. CDR3 nucleotides: TGTGCCTGGAGTGTCTCTGGGGGCGCTAGGAACACCATATATTTT.

The rearrangement joins TRBV7-2 to TRBJ1-2; no clear D. The CDR3 totals 14 residues. The germline V gene encodes CDR1 SGHTA and CDR2 FQGNSA. The V and J ends lost 0 bases and 4 bases respectively, with 9 bases between them. The CDR3: CASSLAHGGYGYTF. As DNA, the CDR3 is TGTGCCAGCAGCTTAGCGCACGGTGGCTATGGCTACACCTTC.

This clone showed up just a few times. The chain couples TRBV25-1 to TRBJ2-7, with 11 bases that match TRBD1. Germline lookup yields CDR1 MGHDK and CDR2 SYGVNS. CDR3 size: 14 residues. J gave up 5 bases and V 6 bases, and 6 bases lay outside the gene matches. The CDR3 DNA reads as TGTGCCAGCAGGGACAGGGGGCGATCCGACGAGCAGTACTTC. As protein: CASRDRGRSDEQYF.

The chain employs TRBV18 and TRBJ2-5; 7 nucleotides match TRBD1. This CDR3 spans 12 amino acids. The V and J ends lost 3 bases and 5 bases, in that order; junction bases with no gene match: 0. The germline CDR1 and CDR2 sequences are KGHSH and LQKENI. CDR3 sequence (DNA): TGTGCCAGCTCACCGGACAGGGAGACCCAGTACTTC. This encodes CASSPDRETQYF.

The chain couples TRBV5-8 to TRBJ1-2; no clear D. CDR3 size: 13 residues. Germline CDR1 is SGHTS and CDR2 is YDEGEE. Trimming pared 4 bases from V and 7 bases from J, leaving 14 bases between. The CDR3 DNA reads TGTGCCAGCAGCCCGGGCGGGGTTCGTGGCTACACCTTC. This codes for CASSPGGVRGYTF. Filled out from reference TRBV5-8 and TRBJ1-2, the complete variable domain reads EAGVTQSPTHLIKTRGQQATLRCSPISGHTSVYWYQQALGLGLQFLLWYDEGEERNRGNFPPRFSGRQFPNYSSELNVNALELEDSALYLCASSPGGVRGYTFGSGTRLTVV.

The rearrangement uses TRBV4-2 and TRBJ2-4; a weak D match, TRBD1 (6 bases). The V gene's germline CDR1 is LGHNA and CDR2 YNFKEQ. This CDR3 region has 18 residues. V was shortened by 0 bases and J by 2 bases, with 17 bases between the two germline ends. The CDR3 coding sequence is TGTGCCAGCAGCCAAGAGTATTTGCAGGGGCGTTCCAAAAACATTCAGTACTTC. This codes for CASSQEYLQGRSKNIQYF.

The chain employs TRBV28 and TRBJ1-4; D is unclear. The CDR3 has 14 residues. Germline V gives CDR1 MDHEN, CDR2 SYDVKM. V dropped 7 bases and J dropped 8 bases, with 17 bases sitting between them. CDR3 coding DNA: TGTGCCAGCACCGTTGGTACCGCGGGGGAAAAACTGTTTTTT. It yields the protein CASTVGTAGEKLFF.

The CDR3 loop reads CASSFSGTYNEQFF. CDR3 sequence (DNA): TGTGCCAGCAGCTTTAGCGGGACCTACAATGAGCAGTTCTTC. The chain is built from TRBV11-2 and TRBJ2-1, with TRBD2 identical over 8 bases. The germline gives CDR1 SGHAT, CDR2 FQNNGV. V dropped 3 bases and J dropped 2; count of bases not matched to a gene: 0. This CDR3 spans 14 amino acids.

V gene TRBV7-8 combines with J gene TRBJ2-3, with 7 bases fitting TRBD2. Looked up from germline, CDR1 is SGHVS and CDR2 is FQNEAQ. The CDR3 runs to 16 residues. V was pared by 4 bases and J by 0 bases, with 7 bases of the junction left unmatched. CDR3 loop: CASSSRGEESTDTQYF. The CDR3 coding sequence is TGTGCCAGCAGCTCCCGGGGGGAAGAAAGCACAGATACGCAGTATTTT.

The chain links TRBV27 to TRBJ2-2; 10 bases map to TRBD1. V dropped 6 bases and J dropped 6; count of bases not matched to a gene: 7. This CDR3 contains 15 residues. Germline CDR1 and CDR2: MNHEY and SMNVEV (reference sequence). The CDR3 nucleotides are TGTGCCAGCAGCGTGACAGGGGGCTATTCCGGGGAGCTGTTTTTT. It is translated as CASSVTGGYSGELFF.

This clone appeared a few times. The chain employs TRBV9 and TRBJ2-1, with D unresolved. The CDR3 runs 12 residues. Germline CDR1 is SGDLS and CDR2 is YYNGEE. V lost 4 bases to trimming and J lost 10 bases, with 12 bases between them. The CDR3 protein is CASSPRGGEQFF. The CDR3, as DNA: TGTGCCAGCAGCCCCCGAGGCGGCGAGCAGTTCTTC.

The chain employs TRBV6-6 and TRBJ1-1, with D perhaps TRBD1 (6 bases). Germline V gene sequence: CDR1 MNHNY, CDR2 SVGAGI (reference sequence). CDR3 size: 14 residues. V lost 5 bases to trimming and J lost 2 bases, with 12 bases between them. As DNA, the CDR3 is TGTGCCAGCAGTGTCGGACAGATAAACACTGAAGCTTTCTTT. Protein sequence: CASSVGQINTEAFF.

The gene calls are TRBV28 and TRBJ2-2; weak D call: TRBD2 (5 bases). The CDR3 is made up of 16 amino acids. Germline CDR1 reads MDHEN; CDR2 reads SYDVKM. V gave up 5 bases and J gave up 1 base, with 14 bases separating them. CDR3 in amino acids: CASSPGGRENTGELFF. CDR3 sequence (DNA): TGTGCCAGCAGTCCAGGAGGTAGAGAGAACACCGGGGAGCTGTTTTTT.

This clone was observed once. The chain uses TRBV20-1 and TRBJ2-7, with a weak D call TRBD2 (6 bases). Looked up from germline, CDR1 is DFQATT and CDR2 is SNEGSKA (reference sequence). This CDR3 region has 11 residues. The V and J ends lost 7 bases and 6 bases respectively, with 13 bases between them. The CDR3 nucleotides read TGCAGTGGGCCGGGAGCGGGCGAGCAGTACTTC. Encoded protein: CSGPGAGEQYF.

This chain connects TRBV10-3 to TRBJ1-3; 7 bases are a match to TRBD1. Looked up from germline, CDR1 is ENHRY and CDR2 is SYGVKD. The CDR3 is made up of 17 amino acids. The J segment lost 0 bases and the V segment lost 10 bases, leaving 15 bases of the junction unmatched. The CDR3 DNA follows: TGTGCCACCAGCACAGGGGCGCAGACTTTCTCTGGAAACACCATATATTTT. Translating gives CATSTGAQTFSGNTIYF.

The rearrangement links TRBV12-2 to TRBJ2-7; the D call in the table, TRBD1, was not verified against the DNA. TRBV12-2 is reported as a pseudogene. CDR3 length equals 15 residues. The chain's CDR3 is CASRFGTGGSYEQYF. CDR3 bases: TGTGCAAGTCGCTTCGGGACAGGGGGCTCGTACGAGCAGTACTTC.